A single sample gave rise to the 27 T cell receptor beta chains below, sequenced in a study of T cells expressing NK-cell markers. TCRdb re-called the 5' RACE reads, yielding one record per CDR3 amino acid sequence without DNA. The sample has 400,000 to 450,000 distinct CDR3 sequences; the top ten hold 6% to 9.5%. Sequenced sample: blood T cells: a sorted CD56 or NKG2C T cell subset, CD4+ or CD8+ T cells, or bulk PBMC T cells (not recorded which). The receptors come from a woman aged 18 to 69 in good health.

The J gene is TRBJ1-3, the V gene TRBV2; the D call of TRBD1 rests on TCRdb alone, since no DNA is present to check it. Germline assignment: CDR1 SNHLY and CDR2 FYNNEI. The CDR3 has 15 amino acids. The CDR3 protein is CASSGTGASGNTIYF. The entire variable domain, with the rest obtained from reference TRBV2 and TRBJ1-3, is as follows: EPEVTQTPSHQVTQMGQEVILRCVPISNHLYFYWYRQILGQKVEFLVSFYNNEISEKSEIFDDQFSVERPDGSNFTLKIRSTKLEDSAMYFCASSGTGASGNTIYFGEGSWLTVV.

The chain recombines TRBV11-2 with TRBJ2-1; TCRdb returns TRBD2, unconfirmable since there is no DNA. CDR1 SGHAT and CDR2 FQNNGV come from the germline V gene. CDR3 length: 18 amino acids. CDR3 in amino acids: CASSPPPGPAGLYNEQFF.

The CDR3 spells CASSIWGQYEQYF. This chain joins TRBV19 and TRBJ2-7; TCRdb picks TRBD1, but there is no DNA to check that call. CDR1 and CDR2 (germline): LNHDA, SQIVND (reference sequence). This CDR3 has 13 residues.

The gene calls are TRBV28 and TRBJ2-7; with no DNA, the TCRdb D assignment of TRBD1 cannot be verified. This CDR3 has 15 residues. Germline CDR1 and CDR2: MDHEN and SYDVKM. The CDR3 reads CASSERQGASYEQYF. Supplemented by reference TRBV28 and TRBJ2-7, the full variable domain reads DVKVTQSSRYLVKRTGEKVFLECVQDMDHENMFWYRQDPGLGLRLIYFSYDVKMKEKGDIPEGYSVSREKKERFSLILESASTNQTSMYLCASSERQGASYEQYFGPGTRLTVT.

The chain carries TRBV7-8 and TRBJ1-6. This CDR3 has 13 amino acids. Germline V gene sequence: CDR1 SGHVS, CDR2 FQNEAQ. CDR3 region: CASGVPLNSPLHF.

This chain connects TRBV4-3 to TRBJ2-5; TCRdb lists TRBD2, though no DNA is available to test this call. Germline CDR1 LGHNA, CDR2 YSLEER. CDR3 size: 13 residues. The CDR3 loop reads CASSQLVGETQYF.

The chain combines TRBV20-1 with TRBJ2-1; TCRdb returns TRBD2, unconfirmable since there is no DNA. This CDR3 comprises 14 residues. Germline V gene sequence: CDR1 DFQATT, CDR2 SNEGSKA (reference sequence). This chain's CDR3 is CSAQLGRFSNEQFF.

The chain combines TRBV30 with TRBJ1-1. CDR1 and CDR2 (germline): GTSNPN, SVGIG (reference sequence). The CDR3 contains 13 residues. The chain's CDR3 is CAWSAQMNTEAFF. The full variable domain, its missing parts supplied by reference TRBV30 and TRBJ1-1, is SQTIHQWPATLVQPVGSPLSLECTVEGTSNPNLYWYRQAAGRGLQLLFYSVGIGQISSEVPQNLSASRPQDRQFILSSKKLLLSDSGFYLCAWSAQMNTEAFFGQGTRLTVV.

The chain links TRBV19 to TRBJ1-5; TCRdb's D call of TRBD1 is untestable without DNA. CDR1 and CDR2 (germline): LNHDA, SQIVND (reference sequence). The CDR3 sequence is 14 residues long. CDR3 amino acids: CASSIQGYNQPQHF.

This chain links TRBV20-1 with TRBJ1-1; TCRdb designates TRBD1, a call that cannot be tested without DNA. Per germline, CDR1 DFQATT and CDR2 SNEGSKA (reference sequence). CDR3 length equals 14 residues. Here the CDR3 reads CSARGGRFNTEAFF.

The V gene is TRBV12-3 or TRBV12-4, the J gene TRBJ2-3; TCRdb calls TRBD1, which cannot be checked without DNA. The CDR3 runs 15 residues. CDR3 residues: CASSLGGTGADTQYF.

This chain joins TRBV5-1 and TRBJ1-1; absent DNA, TCRdb's TRBD1 call cannot be checked. The CDR3 has 14 residues. Germline CDR1 SGHRS, CDR2 YFSETQ. The CDR3 spells CASSRDRGGAEAFF.

This rearrangement joins TRBV12-3 or TRBV12-4 to TRBJ2-1; there is no DNA to check the TCRdb D call of TRBD2. The CDR3 covers 11 residues. The CDR3 protein is CASRGVREQFF.

V gene TRBV2 combines with J gene TRBJ1-2. The CDR3 extends over 11 amino acids. Germline V gene data show CDR1 as SNHLY and CDR2 as FYNNEI. This CDR3 reads CASSDLYGYTF.

The V call is TRBV28, the J call TRBJ2-1; TCRdb's D call of TRBD2 is untestable without DNA. The germline CDR1 and CDR2 sequences are MDHEN and SYDVKM. The CDR3 covers 16 residues. Here the CDR3 reads CASSLLGTSGIDEQFF.

This sequence joins TRBV25-1 and TRBJ1-1. Germline V gene data show CDR1 as MGHDK and CDR2 as SYGVNS. The CDR3 is made up of 15 amino acids. CDR3 sequence reads: CASSGSGGLNTEAFF.

V usage is TRBV9 and J usage is TRBJ2-1; the TCRdb call, TRBD2, lacks DNA for checking. CDR1 and CDR2 (germline): SGDLS, YYNGEE. The CDR3 sequence is 14 residues long. Here the CDR3 reads CASSVAGGTNEQFF. Combining the CDR3 with reference TRBV9 and TRBJ2-1 gives the whole variable domain DSGVTQTPKHLITATGQRVTLRCSPRSGDLSVYWYQQSLDQGLQFLIQYYNGEERAKGNILERFSAQQFPDLHSELNLSSLELGDSALYFCASSVAGGTNEQFFGPGTRLTVL.

J is TRBJ2-1 and V is TRBV7-6; TCRdb proposes TRBD2, but this gene call is untestable without DNA. The CDR3 runs to 14 residues. Germline values: CDR1 SGHVS, CDR2 FNYEAQ. The CDR3: CASSARLVGNEQFF.

The CDR3 region is CASSLAAGVRANYGYTF. This chain uses TRBV7-2 with TRBJ1-2; checking the TCRdb D call of TRBD1 is not possible without DNA. Looked up from germline, CDR1 is SGHTA and CDR2 is FQGNSA. This CDR3 comprises 17 residues.

V usage is TRBV6-2 or TRBV6-3 and J usage is TRBJ2-3; TCRdb's D gene call, TRBD1, goes unchecked for lack of DNA. Germline V gene data show CDR1 as MNHEY and CDR2 as SVGEGT. This CDR3 has 14 residues. This CDR3 is CASTEKGEPDTQYF.

This chain connects TRBV5-1 to TRBJ1-6; TCRdb calls TRBD1, which cannot be checked without DNA. The CDR3 is 13 amino acids. Germline values: CDR1 SGHRS, CDR2 YFSETQ. CDR3 in amino acids: CASSSKGGSPLHF.

The chain employs TRBV9 and TRBJ1-2. Per germline, CDR1 SGDLS and CDR2 YYNGEE. The CDR3 consists of 15 residues. CDR3 sequence reads: CASSLDLQLTSGYTF.

The V gene is TRBV7-2, the J gene TRBJ2-1. The CDR3 runs to 14 residues. CDR1 is SGHTA and CDR2 is FQGNSA in the germline V gene. CDR3 in amino acids: CASSSGVGFNEQFF.

The chain has TRBV5-1 and TRBJ2-1; the TRBD1 assignment by TCRdb is unverifiable without DNA. Per the germline V gene, CDR1 is SGHRS and CDR2 is YFSETQ. This CDR3 has 15 residues. The CDR3 loop reads CASSWGGTSYNEQFF. Variable domain in full (rest from reference TRBV5-1 and TRBJ2-1): KAGVTQTPRYLIKTRGQQVTLSCSPISGHRSVSWYQQTPGQGLQFLFEYFSETQRNKGNFPGRFSGRQFSNSRSEMNVSTLELGDSALYLCASSWGGTSYNEQFFGPGTRLTVL.

This chain connects TRBV15 to TRBJ1-5. The CDR3 totals 15 residues. The germline V gene encodes CDR1 LNHNV and CDR2 YYDKDF (reference sequence). The CDR3 protein is CATSREMPMGQPQHF.

This chain uses TRBV5-4 with TRBJ2-1. The CDR3 runs 14 residues. The V gene's germline CDR1 is SGHNT and CDR2 YYREEE (reference sequence). CDR3 sequence reads: CASSLVQTYNEQFF.

The chain couples TRBV5-1 to TRBJ2-2; TCRdb proposes TRBD2, but this gene call is untestable without DNA. This CDR3 has 17 residues. Germline assignment: CDR1 SGHRS and CDR2 YFSETQ. CDR3 loop: CASSWALAGITTGELFF.